Included here is one TCR beta chain sequence, with context. The target antigen is unknown. Trimming pared 5 bases from V and 3 bases from J, leaving 13 bases between. Germline CDR1 MNHEY, CDR2 SMNVEV (reference sequence). The CDR3 runs 14 residues. The sample comes from a study of shared clonotypes between healthy human individuals. The study's findings and limits: Represented genetic and exposure-history diversity was restricted by having few donors.

Using immunoSEQ multiplex PCR, the repertoire was profiled, and TCRdb retains in-frame clones only, with some absent. The data hold approximately 2.1 million clones, with approximately 93% observed a single time. The receptor's source is a man aged 18 to 35 in good health. Some clones in this sample may be carry-over from other donors' samples. The V gene is TRBV27, the J gene TRBJ2-5; D not resolved. Sequenced sample: naive CD4+ T cells from PBMCs. Specified subset: CD45RA+ positively selected. The CDR3 DNA follows: TGTGCCAGCAGTCCCTGGGTTACGAAAGAGACCCAGTACTTC. This codes for CASSPWVTKETQYF.